A selection of T cell receptor beta chains follows, all from one sample in a study of blood T cell repertoires in COVID-19. This table comes from immunoSEQ multiplex PCR, and its TCRdb copy is limited to in-frame clones, with some not included. Counted here are approximately 270,000 clones, 80% to 90% occurring once; the ten biggest clones make up 1.5% to 2%. Sample: PBMCs or T cells enriched from blood (not recorded which). The receptors here all came from a woman between 50 and 59 years old who had recovered from COVID-19. Each CDR3 is given with its conserved first and last residue. A D gene is named only where the DNA matches it firmly. Clone size is shown for a subset of rows, as once, few, many or a class of expanded clone.

D: NA; V: TRBV10-3; size: NA; J: TRBJ1-2; DNA: TGTGCCATCAGCGACACAACTTATGGCTACACCTTC; CDR3: CAISDTTYGYTF
D: NA; V: TRBV3-1/TRBV3-2; size: NA; J: TRBJ2-3; DNA: TGTGCCAGCATGTTTGGAGCAGAGGATACGCAGTATTTT; CDR3: CASMFGAEDTQYF
D: TRBD1; V: TRBV28; size: NA; J: TRBJ2-1; DNA: TGTGCCAGCAGCGTACAGGGGCGTCAGTACAATGAGCAGTTCTTC; CDR3: CASSVQGRQYNEQFF
D: NA; V: TRBV4-2; size: NA; J: TRBJ1-2; DNA: TGTGCCAGCAGCCCAGAAGACGGGTATGGCTACACCTTC; CDR3: CASSPEDGYGYTF
D: NA; V: TRBV18; size: few; J: TRBJ1-1; DNA: TGTGCCAGCTCCAACAGGGCCAACACTGAAGCTTTCTTT; CDR3: CASSNRANTEAFF
D: NA; V: TRBV27; size: NA; J: TRBJ2-7; DNA: TGTGCCAGCAGTTTGGGGGGCGAGCAGTACTTC; CDR3: CASSLGGEQYF
D: NA; V: TRBV2; size: NA; J: TRBJ1-2; DNA: TGTGCCATATCAGAGATGGGAGGGCCCGCCTATGGCTACACCTTC; CDR3: CAISEMGGPAYGYTF
D: NA; V: TRBV5-1; size: NA; J: TRBJ2-2; DNA: TGCGCCAGCAGCCCTACCGGCACAGCCGGGGAGCTGTTTTTT; CDR3: CASSPTGTAGELFF
D: TRBD2; V: TRBV7-2; size: once; J: TRBJ2-3; DNA: TGTGCCAGCGGGGATAGCGGGATGAGTACAGATACGCAGTATTTT; CDR3: CASGDSGMSTDTQYF
D: NA; V: TRBV3-1/TRBV3-2; size: NA; J: TRBJ1-5; DNA: TGTGCCAGCAGCCCTAACCAGGGAGGGAGCAATCAGCCCCAGCATTTT; CDR3: CASSPNQGGSNQPQHF
D: NA; V: TRBV28; size: NA; J: TRBJ1-1; DNA: TGTGCCAGCAGTTTATTTTACAGCCTGAACACTGAAGCTTTCTTT; CDR3: CASSLFYSLNTEAFF
D: TRBD2; V: TRBV2; size: few; J: TRBJ2-1; DNA: TGTGCCAGCAGCCTTAGCGGGAGGGCCAGGGATGAGCAGTTCTTC; CDR3: CASSLSGRARDEQFF
D: TRBD1; V: TRBV19; size: NA; J: TRBJ1-2; DNA: TGTGCCACGCGCCGCGGACAGGCCCGAGATTATGGCTACACCTTC; CDR3: CATRRGQARDYGYTF
D: TRBD2; V: TRBV6-5; size: NA; J: TRBJ2-7; DNA: TGTGCCAGCACCCCCGCGGGAGGTTACGAGCAGTACTTC; CDR3: CASTPAGGYEQYF
D: TRBD2; V: TRBV18; size: NA; J: TRBJ2-3; DNA: TGTGCCAGCTCATTCTCTAGCGGGAGGGCCACAGATACGCAGTATTTT; CDR3: CASSFSSGRATDTQYF
D: TRBD2; V: TRBV4-1; size: NA; J: TRBJ2-1; DNA: TGCGCCAGCAGCCAAGGCGGGACTAGGTATTCCAATGAGCAGTTCTTC; CDR3: CASSQGGTRYSNEQFF
D: TRBD1; V: TRBV5-1; size: few; J: TRBJ1-6; DNA: TGCGCCAGCAGCAAGGGACAGGGGGTTAACAATTCACCCCTCCACTTT; CDR3: CASSKGQGVNNSPLHF
D: NA; V: TRBV6-1; size: NA; J: TRBJ1-3; DNA: TGTGCCAGCAGTGAACCGGTTGGGCGCTCTGGAAACACCATATATTTT; CDR3: CASSEPVGRSGNTIYF
D: TRBD2; V: TRBV2; size: NA; J: TRBJ2-1; DNA: TGTGCCAGCAGTCCAACTAGCGGGAGCTACAATGAGCAGTTCTTC; CDR3: CASSPTSGSYNEQFF
D: NA; V: TRBV10-1; size: NA; J: TRBJ2-5; DNA: TGCGCCAGCAGTGATCCAGGGAATGGGGAGACCCAGTACTTC; CDR3: CASSDPGNGETQYF
D: TRBD2; V: TRBV27; size: NA; J: TRBJ2-1; DNA: TGTGCCAGCAGTGCAAGGGCTAGCGGGATAAGCCATGAGCAGTTCTTC; CDR3: CASSARASGISHEQFF
D: TRBD1; V: TRBV3-1/TRBV3-2; size: NA; J: TRBJ1-5; DNA: TGTGCCAGCAGCCAAGGCCTTTCGGGACAGGGGAATCAGCCCCAGCATTTT; CDR3: CASSQGLSGQGNQPQHF
D: NA; V: TRBV7-9; size: NA; J: TRBJ1-2; DNA: TGTGCCAGCAGCATACAGGAGAACTATGGCTACACCTTC; CDR3: CASSIQENYGYTF
D: NA; V: TRBV14; size: NA; J: TRBJ2-1; DNA: TGTGCCAGCAGCCCGCATCCAGGGCAGGGTTACAATGAGCAGTTCTTC; CDR3: CASSPHPGQGYNEQFF
D: NA; V: TRBV7-3; size: once; J: TRBJ2-1; DNA: TGTGCCAGCAGCTCGGGTTCTTATATTTACAATGAGCAGTTCTTC; CDR3: CASSSGSYIYNEQFF
D: NA; V: TRBV4-2; size: NA; J: TRBJ2-3; DNA: TGTGCCAGCAGCCAAGTCGGGGAGGTTGCGAGCACAGATACGCAGTATTTT; CDR3: CASSQVGEVASTDTQYF